Reported below is one TCR beta chain. This entry is derived from a study of T cell clonotyping in hematopoietic cell transplantation. The data were produced by immunoSEQ multiplex PCR, yet TCRdb's version contains in-frame clones alone and is incomplete. The table includes 8,000 or so clones, about 69% detected once. Germline CDR1 and CDR2: SNHLY and FYNNEI. V was clipped by 6 bases and J by 1 base, with 9 bases between them. CDR3 length equals 13 residues. The rearrangement joins TRBV2 to TRBJ1-1; D is ambiguous. The TCR comes from a male patient between 60 and 69 years old who had an allogeneic stem cell transplant from an unrelated donor, so the T cells may come from the graft donor. Some clones in this sample may be carry-over from other donors' samples. The sequencing here drew on peripheral blood mononuclear cells, taken 100 days after allogeneic stem cell transplant. CDR3 residues: CASRGRSNTEAFF. As DNA, the CDR3 is TGTGCCAGCAGGGGCAGGTCGAACACTGAAGCTTTCTTT.